This is a list of T cell receptor beta chains from one sample in a study of T-cell memory formation after mild COVID-19. TCRdb used MiXCR to reprocess the 5' RACE reads, holding one entry per CDR3 protein. The sample shows approximately 340,000 distinct CDR3 sequences, approximately 15% of them seen only once. Sequencing was done on a sample of PBMCs or a T cell subset sorted from them (not recorded which). The origin of the receptors is a man aged 18 to 30 who had mild COVID-19 (a few samples of this study predate the infection). Cell type and time point are not known. Both conserved end residues are part of each CDR3. Fields, in order: J gene, clone size, V gene, D gene, CDR3 protein. D genes are given only for firm matches. The listing skips clone size in some rows; elsewhere it reads once, few, many or a size class.

TRBJ2-7,-,TRBV7-8,-,CASSHIGGEQYF
TRBJ1-4,-,TRBV20-1,TRBD1,CSAYGQGPEKLFF
TRBJ1-5,many,TRBV6-1,-,CASSEILAQPQHF
TRBJ2-2,-,TRBV12-3/TRBV12-4,-,CASSLRLNTGELFF
TRBJ2-3,-,TRBV5-1,-,CASSLAIGDTQYF
TRBJ1-5,-,TRBV10-2,-,CASRAGFSNQPQHF
TRBJ1-2,-,TRBV6-2/TRBV6-3,TRBD1,CASSKPGQGASGYTF
TRBJ2-5,-,TRBV4-2,TRBD2,CASSRGSGGAYLQETQYF
TRBJ2-5,-,TRBV18,-,CASSTTRSPNQETQYF
TRBJ2-1,-,TRBV3-1,TRBD2,CASRPLAGAGQFF
TRBJ1-6,-,TRBV4-3,TRBD1,CASSQFVQGPGSPLHF
TRBJ1-3,-,TRBV7-2,TRBD1,CASSLWTGTFSGNTIYF
TRBJ2-7,-,TRBV19,-,CASSRTGELYEQYF
TRBJ1-6,few,TRBV21-1,-,CARSGTYNSPLHF
TRBJ2-2,-,TRBV12-3/TRBV12-4,-,CASSFLQGEVTGELFF
TRBJ2-1,many,TRBV6-5,-,CASNRNGGWSEQFF
TRBJ2-1,few,TRBV7-9,-,CASSLVGTNEQFF
TRBJ2-4,-,TRBV12-3/TRBV12-4,-,CASSLGPSSKVQYF
TRBJ2-2,-,TRBV12-3/TRBV12-4,TRBD1,CASSFGQGDTTGELFF
TRBJ1-5,many,TRBV29-1,TRBD1,CSVAGQENQPQHF
TRBJ2-6,many,TRBV5-1,-,CASTFNPGANVLTF
TRBJ2-2,-,TRBV20-1,TRBD2,CSARDFASGNTGELFF
TRBJ2-7,few,TRBV20-1,TRBD2,CSAKSTSGDYEQYF
TRBJ2-2,many,TRBV7-9,-,CASSMFTGANTGELFF
TRBJ2-1,-,TRBV7-7,TRBD2,CASAAGGSSYNEQFF
TRBJ1-1,-,TRBV20-1,TRBD1,CSARDFTGGNTEAFF
TRBJ2-1,-,TRBV12-3/TRBV12-4,TRBD2,CASAASGTSYEQFF
TRBJ1-2,few,TRBV27,-,CASFNGGSPGSYTF
TRBJ2-7,few,TRBV18,TRBD1,CASSPGQTFGEQYF
TRBJ1-6,-,TRBV5-1,-,CASSSAGNNSPLHF
TRBJ2-5,-,TRBV6-2/TRBV6-3,TRBD1,CASSRQGWETQYF
TRBJ2-7,-,TRBV7-2,-,CASSLSVGISSYEQYF
TRBJ2-5,few,TRBV6-5,-,CASNLGPTQYF
TRBJ2-7,few,TRBV6-2/TRBV6-3,-,CAVGYPYEQYF
TRBJ1-2,few,TRBV12-3/TRBV12-4,-,CASSKGGVYTF